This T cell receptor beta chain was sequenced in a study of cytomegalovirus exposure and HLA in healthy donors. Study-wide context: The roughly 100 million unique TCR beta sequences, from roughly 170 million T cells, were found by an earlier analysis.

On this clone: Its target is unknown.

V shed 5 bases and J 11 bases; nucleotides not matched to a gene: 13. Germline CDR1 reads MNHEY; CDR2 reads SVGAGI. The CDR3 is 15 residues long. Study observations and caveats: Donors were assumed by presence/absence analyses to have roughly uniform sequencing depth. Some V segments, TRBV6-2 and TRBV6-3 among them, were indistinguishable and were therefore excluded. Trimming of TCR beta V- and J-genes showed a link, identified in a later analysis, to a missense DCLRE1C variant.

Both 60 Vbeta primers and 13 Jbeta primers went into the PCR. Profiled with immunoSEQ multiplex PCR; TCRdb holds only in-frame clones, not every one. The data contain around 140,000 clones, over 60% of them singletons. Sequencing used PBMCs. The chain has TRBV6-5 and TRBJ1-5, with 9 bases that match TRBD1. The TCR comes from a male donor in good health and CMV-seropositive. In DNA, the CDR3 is TGTGCCAGCAGTCCCGGACAGGGGCCTCCTGGAGCCCAGCATTTT. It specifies CASSPGQGPPGAQHF.